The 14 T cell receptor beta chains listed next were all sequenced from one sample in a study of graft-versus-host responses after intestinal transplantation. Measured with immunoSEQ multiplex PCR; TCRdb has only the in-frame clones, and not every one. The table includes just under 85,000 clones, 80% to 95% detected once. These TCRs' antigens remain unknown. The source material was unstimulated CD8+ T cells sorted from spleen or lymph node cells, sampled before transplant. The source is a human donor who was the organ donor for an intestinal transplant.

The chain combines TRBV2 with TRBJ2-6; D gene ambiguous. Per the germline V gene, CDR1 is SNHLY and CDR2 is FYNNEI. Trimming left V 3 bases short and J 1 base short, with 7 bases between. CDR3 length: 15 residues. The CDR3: CASSDWLSGANVLTF. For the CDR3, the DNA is TGTGCCAGCAGTGATTGGTTATCTGGGGCCAACGTCCTGACTTTC.

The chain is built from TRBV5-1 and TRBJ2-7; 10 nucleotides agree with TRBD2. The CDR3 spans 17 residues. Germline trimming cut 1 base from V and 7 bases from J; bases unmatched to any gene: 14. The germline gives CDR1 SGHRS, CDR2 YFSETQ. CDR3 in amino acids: CASSLRLAGALEGEQYF. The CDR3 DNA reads TGCGCCAGCAGCTTGAGGCTAGCGGGAGCCCTCGAGGGAGAGCAGTACTTC. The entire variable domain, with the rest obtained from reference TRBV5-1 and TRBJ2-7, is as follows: KAGVTQTPRYLIKTRGQQVTLSCSPISGHRSVSWYQQTPGQGLQFLFEYFSETQRNKGNFPGRFSGRQFSNSRSEMNVSTLELGDSALYLCASSLRLAGALEGEQYFGPGTRLTVT.

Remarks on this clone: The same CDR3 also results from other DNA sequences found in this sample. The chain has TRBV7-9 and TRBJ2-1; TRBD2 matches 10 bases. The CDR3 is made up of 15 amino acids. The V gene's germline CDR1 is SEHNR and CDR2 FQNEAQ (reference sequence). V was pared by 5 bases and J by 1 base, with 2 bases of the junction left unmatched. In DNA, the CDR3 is TGTGCCAGCAGCCCTAGCGGGAGTTCCTACAATGAGCAGTTCTTC. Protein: CASSPSGSSYNEQFF.

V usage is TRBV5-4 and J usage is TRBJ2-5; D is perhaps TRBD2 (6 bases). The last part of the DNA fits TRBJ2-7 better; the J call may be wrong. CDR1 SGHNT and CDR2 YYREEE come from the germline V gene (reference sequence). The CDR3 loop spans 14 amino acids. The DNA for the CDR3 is TGTGCCAGCAGCCACCGGGACTCCTCCTACGAGCAGTACTTC. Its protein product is CASSHRDSSYEQYF.

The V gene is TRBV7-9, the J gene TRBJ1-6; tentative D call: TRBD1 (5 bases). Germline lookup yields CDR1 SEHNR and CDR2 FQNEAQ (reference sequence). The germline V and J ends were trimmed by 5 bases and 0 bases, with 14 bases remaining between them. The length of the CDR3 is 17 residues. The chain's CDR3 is CASSLGTGSSYNSPLHF. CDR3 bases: TGTGCCAGCAGCCTCGGGACGGGGAGCTCCTATAATTCACCCCTCCACTTT.

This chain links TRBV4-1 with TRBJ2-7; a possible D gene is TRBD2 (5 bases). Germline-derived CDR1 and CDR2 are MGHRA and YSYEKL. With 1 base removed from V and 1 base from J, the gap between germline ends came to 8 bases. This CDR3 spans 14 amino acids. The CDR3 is CASSQVGMSYEQYF. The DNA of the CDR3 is TGCGCCAGCAGCCAAGTCGGGATGTCCTACGAGCAGTACTTC.

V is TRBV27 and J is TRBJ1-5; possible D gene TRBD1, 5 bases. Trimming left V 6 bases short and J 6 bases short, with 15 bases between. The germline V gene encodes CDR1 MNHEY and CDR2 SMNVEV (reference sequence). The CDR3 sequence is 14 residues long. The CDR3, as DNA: TGTGCCAGCAGACCGACGTATCAGGGTCAGCCCCAGCATTTT. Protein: CASRPTYQGQPQHF.

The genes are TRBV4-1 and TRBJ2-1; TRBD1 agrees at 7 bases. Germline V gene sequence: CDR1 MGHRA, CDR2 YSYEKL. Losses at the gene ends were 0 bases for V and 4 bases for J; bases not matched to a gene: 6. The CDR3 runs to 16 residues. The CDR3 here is CASSQEGGPIYNEQFF. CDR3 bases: TGCGCCAGCAGCCAAGAAGGGGGCCCAATATACAATGAGCAGTTCTTC.

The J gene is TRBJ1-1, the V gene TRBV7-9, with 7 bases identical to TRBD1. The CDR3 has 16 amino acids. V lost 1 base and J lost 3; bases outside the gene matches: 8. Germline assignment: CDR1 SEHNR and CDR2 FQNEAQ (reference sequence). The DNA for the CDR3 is TGTGCCAGCAGCTTAGATAAGGGGGCTTTTGACACTGAAGCTTTCTTT. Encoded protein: CASSLDKGAFDTEAFF. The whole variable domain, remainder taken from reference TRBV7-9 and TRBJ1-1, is DTGVSQNPRHKITKRGQNVTFRCDPISEHNRLYWYRQTLGQGPEFLTYFQNEAQLEKSRLLSDRFSAERPKGSFSTLEIQRTEQGDSAMYLCASSLDKGAFDTEAFFGQGTRLTVV.

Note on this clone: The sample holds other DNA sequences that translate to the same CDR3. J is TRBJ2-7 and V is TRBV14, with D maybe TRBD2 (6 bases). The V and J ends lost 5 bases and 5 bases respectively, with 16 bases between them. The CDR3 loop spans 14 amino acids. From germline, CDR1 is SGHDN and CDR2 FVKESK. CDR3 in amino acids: CASSYFGGPNEQYF. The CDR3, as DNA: TGTGCCAGCAGCTATTTCGGGGGTCCAAACGAGCAGTACTTC.

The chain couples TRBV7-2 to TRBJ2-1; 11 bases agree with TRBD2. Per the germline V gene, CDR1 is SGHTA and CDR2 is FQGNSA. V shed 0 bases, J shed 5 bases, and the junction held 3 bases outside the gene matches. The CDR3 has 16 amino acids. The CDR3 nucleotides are TGTGCCAGCAGCTTAGCGGGACTAGCGGCGCACAATGAGCAGTTCTTC. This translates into CASSLAGLAAHNEQFF.

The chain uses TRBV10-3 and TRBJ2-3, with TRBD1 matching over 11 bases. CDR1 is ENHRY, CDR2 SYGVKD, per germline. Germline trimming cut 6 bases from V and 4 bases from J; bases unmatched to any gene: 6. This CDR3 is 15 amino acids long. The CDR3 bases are TGTGCCATCAGCTCCGGACAGGGGGCTTCAGATACGCAGTATTTT. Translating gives CAISSGQGASDTQYF.

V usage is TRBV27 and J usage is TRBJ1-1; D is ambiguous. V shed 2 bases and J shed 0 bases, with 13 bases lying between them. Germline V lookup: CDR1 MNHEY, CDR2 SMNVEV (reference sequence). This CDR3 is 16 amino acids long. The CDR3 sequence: CASSLNSGILNTEAFF. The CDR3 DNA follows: TGTGCCAGCAGTTTAAATAGCGGGATCTTGAACACTGAAGCTTTCTTT.

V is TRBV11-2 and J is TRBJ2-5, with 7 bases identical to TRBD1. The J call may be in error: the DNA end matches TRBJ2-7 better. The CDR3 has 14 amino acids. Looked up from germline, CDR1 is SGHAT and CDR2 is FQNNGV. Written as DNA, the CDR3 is TGTGCCAGCAGCTTAGTTCCAGGGGGCTACGAGCAGTACTTC. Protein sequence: CASSLVPGGYEQYF.